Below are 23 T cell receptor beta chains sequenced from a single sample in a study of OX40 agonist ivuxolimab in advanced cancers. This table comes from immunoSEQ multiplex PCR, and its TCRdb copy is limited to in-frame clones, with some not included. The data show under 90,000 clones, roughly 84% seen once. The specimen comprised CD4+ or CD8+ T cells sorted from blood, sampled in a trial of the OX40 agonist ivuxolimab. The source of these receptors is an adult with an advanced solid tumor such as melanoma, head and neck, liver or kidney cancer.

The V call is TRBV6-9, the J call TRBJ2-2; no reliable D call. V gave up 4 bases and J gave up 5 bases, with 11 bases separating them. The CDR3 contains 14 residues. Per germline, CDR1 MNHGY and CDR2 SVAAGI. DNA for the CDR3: TGTGCCAGCAGTTTTGGGGTCGGGACCGGGGAGCTGTTTTTT. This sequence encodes CASSFGVGTGELFF.

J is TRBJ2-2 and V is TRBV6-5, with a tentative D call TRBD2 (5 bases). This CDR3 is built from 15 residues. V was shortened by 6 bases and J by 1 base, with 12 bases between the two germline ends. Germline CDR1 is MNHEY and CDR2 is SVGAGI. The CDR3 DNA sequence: TGTGCCAGCAGCCGCGATACTAGGAACACCGGGGAGCTGTTTTTT. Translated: CASSRDTRNTGELFF.

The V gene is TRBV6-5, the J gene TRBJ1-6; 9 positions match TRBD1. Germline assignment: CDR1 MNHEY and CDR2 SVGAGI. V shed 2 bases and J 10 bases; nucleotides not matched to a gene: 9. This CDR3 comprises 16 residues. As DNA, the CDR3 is TGTGCCAGCAGTTACGGCGGACAGGGGAATCGATCACCCCTCCACTTT. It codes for CASSYGGQGNRSPLHF.

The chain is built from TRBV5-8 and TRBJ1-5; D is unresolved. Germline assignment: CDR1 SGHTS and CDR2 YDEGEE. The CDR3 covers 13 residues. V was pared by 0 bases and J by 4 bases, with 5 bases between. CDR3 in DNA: TGTGCCAGCAGCTTGGAGCAGAATCAGCCCCAGCATTTT. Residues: CASSLEQNQPQHF.

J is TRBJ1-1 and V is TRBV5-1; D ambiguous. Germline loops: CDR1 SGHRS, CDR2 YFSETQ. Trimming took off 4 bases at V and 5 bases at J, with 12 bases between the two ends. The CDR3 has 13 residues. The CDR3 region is CASSRGSGTEAFF. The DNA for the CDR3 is TGCGCCAGCAGCCGAGGTTCTGGTACTGAAGCTTTCTTT.

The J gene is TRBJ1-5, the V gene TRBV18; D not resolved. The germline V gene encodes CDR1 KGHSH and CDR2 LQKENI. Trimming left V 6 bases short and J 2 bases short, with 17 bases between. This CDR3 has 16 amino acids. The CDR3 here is CASSPSVGSRNQPQHF. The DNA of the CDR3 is TGTGCCAGCTCTCCTAGCGTCGGGTCGCGCAATCAGCCCCAGCATTTT.

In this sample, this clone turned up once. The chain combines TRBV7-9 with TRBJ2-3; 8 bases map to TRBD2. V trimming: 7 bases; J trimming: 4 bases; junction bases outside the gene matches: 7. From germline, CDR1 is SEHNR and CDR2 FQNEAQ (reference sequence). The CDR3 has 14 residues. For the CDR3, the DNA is TGTGCCAGCAAGCCGATAGCGGGGCCAGATACGCAGTATTTT. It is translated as CASKPIAGPDTQYF.

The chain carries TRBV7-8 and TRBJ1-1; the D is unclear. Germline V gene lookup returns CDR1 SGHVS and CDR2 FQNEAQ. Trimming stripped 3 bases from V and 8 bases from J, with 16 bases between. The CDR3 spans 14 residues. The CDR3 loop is CASSFRTTSTEAFF. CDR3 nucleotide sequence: TGTGCCAGCAGCTTTCGGACCACATCGACCGAAGCTTTCTTT. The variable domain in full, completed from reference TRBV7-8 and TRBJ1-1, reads GAGVSQSPRYKVAKRGQDVALRCDPISGHVSLFWYQQALGQGPEFLTYFQNEAQLDKSGLPSDRFFAERPEGSVSTLKIQRTQQEDSAVYLCASSFRTTSTEAFFGQGTRLTVV.

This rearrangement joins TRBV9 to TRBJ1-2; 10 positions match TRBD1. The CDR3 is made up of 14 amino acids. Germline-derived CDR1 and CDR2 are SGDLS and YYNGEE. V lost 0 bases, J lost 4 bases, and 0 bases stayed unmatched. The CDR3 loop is CASSVGTGGYGYTF. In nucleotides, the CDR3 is TGTGCCAGCAGCGTAGGGACAGGGGGCTATGGCTACACCTTC.

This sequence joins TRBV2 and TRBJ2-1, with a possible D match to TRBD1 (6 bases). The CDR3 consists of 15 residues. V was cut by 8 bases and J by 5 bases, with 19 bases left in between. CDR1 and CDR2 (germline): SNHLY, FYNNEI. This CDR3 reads CASVGTWDRNNEQFF. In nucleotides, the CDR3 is TGTGCCAGCGTTGGGACATGGGACCGGAACAATGAGCAGTTCTTC.

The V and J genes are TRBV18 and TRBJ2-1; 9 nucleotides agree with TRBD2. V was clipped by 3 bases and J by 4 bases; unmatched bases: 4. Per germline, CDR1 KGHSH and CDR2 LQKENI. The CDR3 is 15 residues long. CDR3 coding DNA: TGTGCCAGCTCACCGGCGACTAGCGGTTACAATGAGCAGTTCTTC. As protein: CASSPATSGYNEQFF.

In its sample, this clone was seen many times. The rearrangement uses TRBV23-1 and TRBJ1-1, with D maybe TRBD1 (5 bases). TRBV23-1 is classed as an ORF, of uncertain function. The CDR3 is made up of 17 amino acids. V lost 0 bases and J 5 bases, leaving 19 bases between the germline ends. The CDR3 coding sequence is TGCGCCAGCAGTCAATCGCGCAGGGCACGAGGAAAAACTGAAGCTTTCTTT. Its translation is CASSQSRRARGKTEAFF.

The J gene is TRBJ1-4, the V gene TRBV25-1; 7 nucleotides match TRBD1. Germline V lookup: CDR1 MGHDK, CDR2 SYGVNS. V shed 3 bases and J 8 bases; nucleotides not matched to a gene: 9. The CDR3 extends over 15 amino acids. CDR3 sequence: CASSDPGTGAEKLFF. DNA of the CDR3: TGTGCCAGCAGTGACCCCGGAACAGGGGCGGAAAAACTGTTTTTT.

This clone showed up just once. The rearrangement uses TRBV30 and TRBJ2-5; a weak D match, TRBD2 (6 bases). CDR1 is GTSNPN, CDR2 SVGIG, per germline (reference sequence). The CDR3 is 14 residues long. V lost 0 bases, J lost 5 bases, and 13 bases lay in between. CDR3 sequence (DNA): TGTGCCTGGAGTGTCACGGGAGTATTGGAGACCCAGTACTTC. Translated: CAWSVTGVLETQYF.

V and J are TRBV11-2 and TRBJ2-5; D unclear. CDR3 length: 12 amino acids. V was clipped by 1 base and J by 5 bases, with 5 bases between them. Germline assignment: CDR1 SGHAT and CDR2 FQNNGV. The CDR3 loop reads CASSLARETQYF. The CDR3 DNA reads TGTGCCAGCAGCTTAGCACGGGAGACCCAGTACTTC.

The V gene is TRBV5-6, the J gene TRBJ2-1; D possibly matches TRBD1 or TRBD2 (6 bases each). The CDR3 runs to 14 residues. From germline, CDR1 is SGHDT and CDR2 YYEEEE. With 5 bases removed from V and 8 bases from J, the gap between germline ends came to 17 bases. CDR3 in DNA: TGTGCCAGCAGAAGGGGGACGGGGGCGGATGAGCAGTTCTTC. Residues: CASRRGTGADEQFF.

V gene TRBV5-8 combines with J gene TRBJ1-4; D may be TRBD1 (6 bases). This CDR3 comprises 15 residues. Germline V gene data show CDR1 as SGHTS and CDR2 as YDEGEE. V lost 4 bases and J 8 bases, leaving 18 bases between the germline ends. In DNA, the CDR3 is TGTGCCAGCAGCCCGAGGGGGGCCGATACGGAAAAACTGTTTTTT. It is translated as CASSPRGADTEKLFF.

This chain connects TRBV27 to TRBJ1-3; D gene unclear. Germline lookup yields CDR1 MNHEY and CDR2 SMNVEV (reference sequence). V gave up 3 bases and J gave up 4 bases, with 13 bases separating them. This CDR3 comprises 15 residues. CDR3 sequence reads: CASSFSPDGGNTIYF. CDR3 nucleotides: TGTGCCAGCAGTTTTTCTCCCGACGGAGGAAACACCATATATTTT.

The CDR3 loop is CASSLLKGLASYNEQFF. CDR3 sequence (DNA): TGTGCCAGCAGTTTATTAAAGGGACTAGCGTCTTACAATGAGCAGTTCTTC. The V gene is TRBV28, the J gene TRBJ2-1, with 10 bases that match TRBD2. The CDR3 totals 17 residues. The ends lost 1 base at V and 4 bases at J; junction bases unmatched: 7. The germline CDR1 and CDR2 sequences are MDHEN and SYDVKM.

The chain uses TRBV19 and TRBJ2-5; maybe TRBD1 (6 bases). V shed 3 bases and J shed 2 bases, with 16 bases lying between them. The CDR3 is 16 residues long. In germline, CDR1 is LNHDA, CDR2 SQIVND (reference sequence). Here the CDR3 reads CASSMGWGLGQETQYF. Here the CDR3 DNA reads TGTGCCAGTAGTATGGGATGGGGGCTGGGACAAGAGACCCAGTACTTC.

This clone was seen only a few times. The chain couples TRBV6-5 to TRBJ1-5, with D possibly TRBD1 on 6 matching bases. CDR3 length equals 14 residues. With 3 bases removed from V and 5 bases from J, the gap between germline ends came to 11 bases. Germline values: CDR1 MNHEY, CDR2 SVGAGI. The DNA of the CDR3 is TGTGCCAGCAGTTATAGTGGGGGGCATCAGCCCCAGCATTTT. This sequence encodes CASSYSGGHQPQHF.

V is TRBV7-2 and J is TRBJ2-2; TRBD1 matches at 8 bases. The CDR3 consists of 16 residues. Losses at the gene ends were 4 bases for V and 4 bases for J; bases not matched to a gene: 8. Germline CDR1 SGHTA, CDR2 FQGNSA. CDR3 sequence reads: CASSSATGAITGELFF. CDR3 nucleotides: TGTGCCAGCAGCTCCGCGACAGGGGCGATCACCGGGGAGCTGTTTTTT.

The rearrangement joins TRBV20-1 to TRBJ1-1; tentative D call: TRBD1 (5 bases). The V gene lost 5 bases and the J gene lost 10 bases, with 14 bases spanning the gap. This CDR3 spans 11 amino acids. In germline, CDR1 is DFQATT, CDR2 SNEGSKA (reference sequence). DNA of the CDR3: TGCAGTGCTCGAGTCAGGGTTGGAGCTTTCTTT. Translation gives CSARVRVGAFF.